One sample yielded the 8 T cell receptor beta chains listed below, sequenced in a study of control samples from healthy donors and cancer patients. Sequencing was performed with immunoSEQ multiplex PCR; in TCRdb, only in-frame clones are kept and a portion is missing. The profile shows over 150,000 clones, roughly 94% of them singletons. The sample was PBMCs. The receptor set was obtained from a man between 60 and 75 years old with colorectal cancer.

For the CDR3, the DNA is TGTGCCAGCAGTTTATCAGGGTTTGACACTGAAGCTTTCTTT. This gives the protein CASSLSGFDTEAFF. The V gene is TRBV27, the J gene TRBJ1-1; D remains unclear. Germline loops: CDR1 MNHEY, CDR2 SMNVEV (reference sequence). The CDR3 runs to 14 residues. Trimming took off 0 bases at V and 3 bases at J, with 8 bases between the two ends.

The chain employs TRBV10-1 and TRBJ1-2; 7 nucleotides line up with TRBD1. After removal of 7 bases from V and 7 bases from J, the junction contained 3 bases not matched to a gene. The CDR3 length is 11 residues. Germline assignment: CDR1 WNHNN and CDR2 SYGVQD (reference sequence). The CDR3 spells CASTGGSGYTF. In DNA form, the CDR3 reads TGCGCCAGCACAGGGGGAAGTGGCTACACCTTC.

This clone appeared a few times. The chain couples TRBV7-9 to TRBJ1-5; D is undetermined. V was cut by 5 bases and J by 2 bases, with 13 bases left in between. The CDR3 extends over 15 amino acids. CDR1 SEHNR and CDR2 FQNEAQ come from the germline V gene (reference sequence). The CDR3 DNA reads TGTGCCAGCAGCCCCGAGGGATTCGGCAATCAGCCCCAGCATTTT. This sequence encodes CASSPEGFGNQPQHF.

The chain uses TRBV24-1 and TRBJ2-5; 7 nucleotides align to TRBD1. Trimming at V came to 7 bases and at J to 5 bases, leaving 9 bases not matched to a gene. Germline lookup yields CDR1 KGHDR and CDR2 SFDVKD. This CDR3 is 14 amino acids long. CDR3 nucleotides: TGTGCCACCAGCGGGACAGTGGGGGAGGAGACCCAGTACTTC. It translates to CATSGTVGEETQYF.

CDR3 coding DNA: TGTGCCAGCAGCTGGAAGACAGCGAACACTGAAGCTTTCTTT. Encoded protein: CASSWKTANTEAFF. V gene TRBV7-2 combines with J gene TRBJ1-1; D perhaps matches TRBD1 (5 bases). The length of the CDR3 is 14 residues. V dropped 4 bases and J dropped 1 base, with 10 bases sitting between them. Germline CDR1 SGHTA, CDR2 FQGNSA.

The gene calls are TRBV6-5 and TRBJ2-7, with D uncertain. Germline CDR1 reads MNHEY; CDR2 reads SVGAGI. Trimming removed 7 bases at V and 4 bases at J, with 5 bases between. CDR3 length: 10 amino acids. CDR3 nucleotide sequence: TGTGCCAGCATTTCGTACGAGCAGTACTTC. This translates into CASISYEQYF.

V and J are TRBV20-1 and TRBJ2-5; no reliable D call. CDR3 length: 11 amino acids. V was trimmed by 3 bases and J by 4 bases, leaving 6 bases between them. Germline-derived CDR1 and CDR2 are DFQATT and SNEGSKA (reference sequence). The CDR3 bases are TGCAGTGCTAGCCCAGCAGAGACCCAGTACTTC. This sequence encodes CSASPAETQYF.

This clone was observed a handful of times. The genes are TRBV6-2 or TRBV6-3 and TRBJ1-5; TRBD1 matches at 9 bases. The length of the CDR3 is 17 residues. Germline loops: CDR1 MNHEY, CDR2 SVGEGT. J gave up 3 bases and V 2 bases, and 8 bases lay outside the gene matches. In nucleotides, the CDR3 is TGTGCCAGCAGTTACACCCGACGACAGGGGGACAATCAGCCCCAGCATTTT. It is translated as CASSYTRRQGDNQPQHF.